This TCR beta chain is drawn from a study of memory CD4+ T cells and cytomegalovirus serostatus. Turning to the study itself: Of the healthy Belgian adults, 9 were CMV seropositive and approximately 24 seronegative.

Sequencing was performed with immunoSEQ multiplex PCR; in TCRdb, only in-frame clones are kept and a portion is missing. Among tens of thousands of clones listed, around 80% were seen once. Regarding this clone: The antigen remains unidentified.

General study findings and limits: CD4+ memory repertoires contained about two fifths of the roughly 160 reported CMV TCRbeta sequences.

From germline, CDR1 is GTSNPN and CDR2 SVGIG (reference sequence). There are 15 residues in the CDR3. Trimming took 0 bases from V and 6 from J; bases not matched to a gene: 6. The sort gate was single viable CD3+CD4+CD8-CD45RO+ cells for memory CD4+ T cells. Donors' CMV status reflects serum IgG against pp150, pp28, p38, p52. This clonotype originated in an adult in good health and CMV-seronegative. The sample consisted of memory CD4+ T cells from blood. This chain joins TRBV30 and TRBJ2-3, with TRBD2 matching over 10 bases. The CDR3 loop reads CAWSVPSGGSDTQYF. The DNA of the CDR3 is TGTGCCTGGAGTGTCCCTAGCGGGGGCTCGGATACGCAGTATTTT.